This is a list of T cell receptor beta chains from one sample in a study of early T cells in non-severe SARS-CoV-2 infection. TCRdb re-called the 5' RACE reads through MiXCR, storing one row per CDR3 protein. The sample contains 85,000 to 100,000 distinct CDR3 sequences, approximately 10% of which appear only once. The sequenced sample was whole blood, obtained at baseline. The source of these receptors is an adult who was a healthcare worker with PCR-confirmed SARS-CoV-2 infection or an uninfected control (not recorded which). The CDR3 runs from the conserved cysteine through the conserved F or W. D genes are given only for firm matches. The size field is filled for only some rows; it gives once, few, many or a size class.

clone_size	cdr3_length	d_call	j_call	v_call	cdr3_aa	cdr3_nt
many	13	TRBD1	TRBJ2-1	TRBV19	CASSRTGFNEQFF	TGTGCCAGTAGTAGGACAGGGTTCAATGAGCAGTTCTTC
.	14	.	TRBJ2-5	TRBV20-1	CSAAGGGGQETQYF	TGCAGTGCCGCAGGGGGCGGGGGTCAAGAGACCCAGTACTTC
few	12	.	TRBJ2-1	TRBV7-2	CASSLAGGGQFF	TGTGCCAGCAGCTTAGCTGGGGGCGGGCAGTTCTTC
few	17	TRBD2	TRBJ2-1	TRBV24-1	CATSDLSGGGSYNEQFF	TGTGCCACCAGTGATCTTAGCGGGGGAGGGTCCTACAATGAGCAGTTCTTC
.	16	TRBD2	TRBJ2-2	TRBV6-2/TRBV6-3	CASSYRVGLGAGELFF	TGTGCCAGCAGTTACCGTGTGGGACTAGGGGCCGGGGAGCTGTTTTTT
.	13	.	TRBJ2-1	TRBV7-9	CASSSGDRNEQFF	TGTGCCAGCAGTTCCGGCGACCGCAATGAGCAGTTCTTC
few	13	.	TRBJ2-6	TRBV29-1	CSVAGSGANVLTF	TGCAGCGTAGCAGGGTCTGGGGCCAACGTCCTGACTTTC
.	16	.	TRBJ2-1	TRBV27	CASSLQGRWKANEQFF	TGTGCCAGCAGTCTACAGGGAAGGTGGAAGGCCAATGAGCAGTTCTTC
few	14	.	TRBJ2-1	TRBV20-1	CSAPKPGLRNEQFF	TGCAGTGCCCCTAAACCGGGACTTCGCAATGAGCAGTTCTTC
.	16	TRBD1	TRBJ2-3	TRBV10-3	CAISERIQGGTDTQYF	TGTGCCATCAGTGAGAGAATACAGGGGGGTACAGATACGCAGTATTTT
.	15	TRBD2	TRBJ2-1	TRBV5-1	CASSPGTRDFNEQFF	TGCGCCAGCAGCCCCGGGACTAGAGACTTCAATGAGCAGTTCTTC
many	15	TRBD2	TRBJ2-5	TRBV6-5	CASSYSIGGRETQYF	TGTGCCAGCAGTTACTCGATCGGGGGGAGGGAGACCCAGTACTTC
.	13	.	TRBJ1-1	TRBV20-1	CSANLNPNTEAFF	TGCAGTGCTAACTTGAATCCGAACACTGAAGCTTTCTTT
many	19	TRBD1	TRBJ1-2	TRBV6-5	CASSYSRGQGAGWTYGYTF	TGTGCCAGCAGTTACTCGAGAGGACAGGGGGCAGGATGGACCTATGGCTACACCTTC
many	13	.	TRBJ2-1	TRBV6-2/TRBV6-3	CASSPQQYNEQFF	TGTGCCAGCAGTCCTCAGCAGTACAATGAGCAGTTCTTC
few	14	.	TRBJ2-5	TRBV19	CASSPPGVQETQYF	TGTGCCAGTAGTCCGCCGGGAGTTCAAGAGACCCAGTACTTC
few	13	.	TRBJ2-1	TRBV29-1	CSASSRLLDEQFF	TGCAGCGCTTCTAGTCGGCTACTTGATGAGCAGTTCTTC
.	15	.	TRBJ2-3	TRBV4-3	CASSQDRFSTDTQYF	TGCGCCAGCAGCCAAGACAGGTTTAGCACAGATACGCAGTATTTT
.	16	TRBD2	TRBJ2-7	TRBV5-1	CASSQWTRTSSYEQYF	TGCGCCAGCAGCCAATGGACTAGGACGAGCTCCTACGAGCAGTACTTC
few	12	TRBD1	TRBJ1-2	TRBV6-6	CASSPRTGRYLF	TGTGCCAGCAGCCCCCGGACAGGTCGCTACCTCTTC
.	13	.	TRBJ2-7	TRBV20-1	CSAGTDNSYEQYF	TGCAGTGCTGGGACGGATAACTCCTACGAGCAGTACTTC
.	17	TRBD1	TRBJ1-4	TRBV2	CASSFDRGSLGKEKLFF	TGTGCCAGCAGTTTCGACAGGGGGTCGCTTGGGAAGGAAAAACTGTTTTTT
.	14	.	TRBJ1-2	TRBV9	CASSVEATYYGYTF	TGTGCCAGCAGCGTCGAAGCCACCTACTATGGCTACACCTTC
many	17	TRBD2	TRBJ2-3	TRBV5-8	CASSLGTSGGPTDTQYF	TGTGCCAGCAGCTTGGGGACTAGCGGGGGCCCCACAGATACGCAGTATTTT
few	12	.	TRBJ1-1	TRBV11-2	CASSFSDTEAFF	TGTGCCAGCAGCTTTTCAGACACTGAAGCTTTCTTT
.	16	TRBD2	TRBJ2-1	TRBV11-2	CASSVAGGTNHNEQFF	TGTGCCAGCAGCGTGGCAGGTGGGACTAACCACAATGAGCAGTTCTTC
many	15	TRBD1	TRBJ1-2	TRBV19	CASREGQGDDYGYTF	TGTGCCAGTAGGGAAGGACAGGGGGACGACTATGGCTACACCTTC
many	14	TRBD2	TRBJ2-5	TRBV2	CASSETSSGETQYF	TGTGCCAGCAGTGAGACTAGCTCGGGGGAGACCCAGTACTTC
.	14	.	TRBJ2-5	TRBV7-9	CASSLGGSGQTQYF	TGTGCCAGCAGCTTAGGAGGATCGGGCCAGACCCAGTACTTC
.	17	TRBD1	TRBJ1-4	TRBV19	CASSMVGDRTTNEKLFF	TGTGCCAGTAGTATGGTGGGGGACAGAACAACTAATGAAAAACTGTTTTTT
few	17	.	TRBJ1-1	TRBV11-2	CASSLDRGGPSNTEAFF	TGTGCCAGCAGCTTAGATCGCGGTGGGCCGTCGAACACTGAAGCTTTCTTT